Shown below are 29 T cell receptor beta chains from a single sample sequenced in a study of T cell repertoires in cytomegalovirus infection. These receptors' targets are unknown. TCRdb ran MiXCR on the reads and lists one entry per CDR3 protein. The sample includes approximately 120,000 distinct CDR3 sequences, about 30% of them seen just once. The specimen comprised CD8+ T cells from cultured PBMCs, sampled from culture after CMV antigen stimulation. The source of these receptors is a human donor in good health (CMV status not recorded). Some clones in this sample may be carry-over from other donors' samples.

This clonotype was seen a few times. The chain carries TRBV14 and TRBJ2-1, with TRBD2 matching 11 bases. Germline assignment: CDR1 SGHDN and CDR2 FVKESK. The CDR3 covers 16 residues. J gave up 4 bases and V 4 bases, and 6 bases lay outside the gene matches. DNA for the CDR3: TGTGCCAGCAGCCGTAGGACTAGCGGGTTATACAATGAGCAGTTCTTC. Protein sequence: CASSRRTSGLYNEQFF.

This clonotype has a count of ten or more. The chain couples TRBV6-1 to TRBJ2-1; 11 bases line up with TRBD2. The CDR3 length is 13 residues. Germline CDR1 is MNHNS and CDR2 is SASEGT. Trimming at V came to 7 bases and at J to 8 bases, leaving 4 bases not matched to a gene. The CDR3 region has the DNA TGTGCCAGCACTCTACTAGCGGGGGATGAGCAGTTCTTC. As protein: CASTLLAGDEQFF.

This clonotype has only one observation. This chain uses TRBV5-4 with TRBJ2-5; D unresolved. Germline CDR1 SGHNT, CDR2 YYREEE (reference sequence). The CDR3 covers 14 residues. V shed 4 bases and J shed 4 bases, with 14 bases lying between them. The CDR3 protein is CASSRADWIETQYF. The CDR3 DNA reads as TGTGCCAGCAGCCGGGCCGATTGGATAGAGACCCAGTACTTC.

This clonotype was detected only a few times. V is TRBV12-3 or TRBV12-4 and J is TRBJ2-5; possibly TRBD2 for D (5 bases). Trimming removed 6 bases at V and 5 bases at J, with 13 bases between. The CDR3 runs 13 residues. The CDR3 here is CASSPSGAETQYF. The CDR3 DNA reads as TGTGCCAGCAGCCCCAGCGGCGCGGAGACCCAGTACTTC.

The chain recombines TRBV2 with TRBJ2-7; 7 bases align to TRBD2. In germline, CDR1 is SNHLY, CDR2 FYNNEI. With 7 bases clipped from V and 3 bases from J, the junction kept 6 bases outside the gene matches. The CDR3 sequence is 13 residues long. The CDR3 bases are TGTGCCAGCACTTTCGGACTAGTCTACGAGCAGTACTTC. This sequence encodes CASTFGLVYEQYF.

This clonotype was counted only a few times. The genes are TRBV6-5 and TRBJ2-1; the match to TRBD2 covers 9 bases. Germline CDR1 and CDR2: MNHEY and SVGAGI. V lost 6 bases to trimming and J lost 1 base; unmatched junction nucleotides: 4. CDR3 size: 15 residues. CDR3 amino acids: CASSVGLASYNEQFF. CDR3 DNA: TGTGCCAGCAGCGTTGGACTAGCGTCCTACAATGAGCAGTTCTTC.

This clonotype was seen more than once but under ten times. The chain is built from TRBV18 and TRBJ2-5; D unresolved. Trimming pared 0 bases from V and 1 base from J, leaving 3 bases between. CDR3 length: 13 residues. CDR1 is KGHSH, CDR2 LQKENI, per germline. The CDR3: CASSPPGQETQYF. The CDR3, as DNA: TGTGCCAGCTCACCACCGGGCCAAGAGACCCAGTACTTC.

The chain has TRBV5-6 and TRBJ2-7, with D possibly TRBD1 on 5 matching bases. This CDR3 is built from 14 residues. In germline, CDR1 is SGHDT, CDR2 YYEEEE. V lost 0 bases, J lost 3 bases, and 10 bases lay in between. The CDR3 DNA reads TGTGCCAGCAGCTTGGACAGGACCGGCTACGAGCAGTACTTC. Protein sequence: CASSLDRTGYEQYF.

The CDR3 region is CASSPGTTSWETQYF. The CDR3 DNA reads TGTGCCAGCAGTCCCGGGACGACAAGCTGGGAGACCCAGTACTTC. This chain links TRBV27 with TRBJ2-5, with D perhaps being TRBD1 or TRBD2 (5 bases each). V lost 5 bases, J lost 5 bases, and 18 bases lay in between. CDR1 is MNHEY and CDR2 is SMNVEV in the germline V gene (reference sequence). The CDR3 covers 15 residues.

CDR3 in amino acids: CASSLGARPSYGYTF. The DNA for the CDR3 is TGTGCCAGCAGCTTGGGCGCCAGGCCTAGCTATGGCTACACCTTC. This sequence joins TRBV5-4 and TRBJ1-2; no definite D call. Germline lookup yields CDR1 SGHNT and CDR2 YYREEE (reference sequence). Trimming took off 0 bases at V and 4 bases at J, with 13 bases between the two ends. The CDR3 covers 15 residues.

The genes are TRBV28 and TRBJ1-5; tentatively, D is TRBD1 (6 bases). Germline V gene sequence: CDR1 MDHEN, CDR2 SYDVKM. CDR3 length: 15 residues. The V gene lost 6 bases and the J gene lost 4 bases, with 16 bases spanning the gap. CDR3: CASRNRGEINQPQHF. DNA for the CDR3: TGTGCCAGCAGAAATAGGGGGGAAATTAATCAGCCCCAGCATTTT.

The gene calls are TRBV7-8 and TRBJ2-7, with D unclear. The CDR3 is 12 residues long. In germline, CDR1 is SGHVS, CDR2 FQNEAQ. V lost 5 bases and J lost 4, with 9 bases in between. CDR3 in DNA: TGTGCCAGCAGCCTAAATATTTACGAGCAGTACTTC. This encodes CASSLNIYEQYF.

CDR3 DNA sequence: TGTGCCAGCAGCTCTGTCCGGACTAGCGGACAAGAGACCCAGTACTTC. It encodes CASSSVRTSGQETQYF. The V call is TRBV7-9, the J call TRBJ2-5; 10 bases map to TRBD2. This CDR3 has 16 amino acids. The trim removed 4 bases at V and 2 bases at J, leaving 7 bases unmatched. CDR1 and CDR2 from the germline V gene are SEHNR and FQNEAQ (reference sequence).

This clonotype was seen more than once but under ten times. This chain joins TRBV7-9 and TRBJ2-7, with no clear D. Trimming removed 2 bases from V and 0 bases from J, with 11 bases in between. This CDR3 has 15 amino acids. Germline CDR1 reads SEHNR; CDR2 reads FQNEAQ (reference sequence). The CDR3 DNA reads TGTGCCAGCAGCTTAAATACAGCGAGCTCCTACGAGCAGTACTTC. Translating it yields CASSLNTASSYEQYF.

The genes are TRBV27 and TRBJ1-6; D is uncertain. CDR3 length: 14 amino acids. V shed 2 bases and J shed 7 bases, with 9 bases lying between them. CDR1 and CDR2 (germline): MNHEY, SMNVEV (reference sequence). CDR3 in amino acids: CASSLGLRNSPLHF. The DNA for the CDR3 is TGTGCCAGCAGTTTAGGACTGAGAAATTCACCCCTCCACTTT.

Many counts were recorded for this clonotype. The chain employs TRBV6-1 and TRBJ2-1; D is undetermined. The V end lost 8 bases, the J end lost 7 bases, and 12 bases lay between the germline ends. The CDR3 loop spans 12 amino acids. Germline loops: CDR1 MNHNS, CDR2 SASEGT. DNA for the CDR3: TGTGCCAGCCTATACTATGAGAATGAGCAGTTCTTC. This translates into CASLYYENEQFF.

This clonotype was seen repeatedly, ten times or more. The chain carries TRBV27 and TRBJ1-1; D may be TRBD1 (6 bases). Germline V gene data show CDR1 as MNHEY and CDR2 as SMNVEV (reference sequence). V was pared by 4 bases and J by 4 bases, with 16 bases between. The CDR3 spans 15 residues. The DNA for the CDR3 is TGTGCCAGCAGTTCCGGTCTTGGACAGATCACTGAAGCTTTCTTT. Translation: CASSSGLGQITEAFF.

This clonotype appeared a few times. Here the CDR3 reads CASSPWEGSADTQYF. CDR3 sequence (DNA): TGTGCCAGTAGTCCCTGGGAGGGGAGCGCAGATACGCAGTATTTT. The chain has TRBV19 and TRBJ2-3; 7 bases fit TRBD2. Trimming removed 5 bases from V and 4 bases from J; junction bases left unmatched: 9. Germline V gene data show CDR1 as LNHDA and CDR2 as SQIVND (reference sequence). The CDR3 is 15 amino acids.

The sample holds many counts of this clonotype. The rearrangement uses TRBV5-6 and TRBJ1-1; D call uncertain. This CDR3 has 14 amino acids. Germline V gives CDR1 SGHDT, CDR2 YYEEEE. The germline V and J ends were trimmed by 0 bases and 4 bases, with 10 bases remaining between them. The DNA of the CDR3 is TGTGCCAGCAGCTTGGCTCCGGATGGCACTGAAGCTTTCTTT. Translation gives CASSLAPDGTEAFF.

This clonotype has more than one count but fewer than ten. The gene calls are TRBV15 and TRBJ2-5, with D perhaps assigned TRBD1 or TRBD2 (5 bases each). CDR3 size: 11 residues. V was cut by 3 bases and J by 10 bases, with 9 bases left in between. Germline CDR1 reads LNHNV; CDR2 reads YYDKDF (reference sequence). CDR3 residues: CATSRGDDQYF. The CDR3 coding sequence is TGTGCCACCAGCAGGGGGGATGACCAGTACTTC.

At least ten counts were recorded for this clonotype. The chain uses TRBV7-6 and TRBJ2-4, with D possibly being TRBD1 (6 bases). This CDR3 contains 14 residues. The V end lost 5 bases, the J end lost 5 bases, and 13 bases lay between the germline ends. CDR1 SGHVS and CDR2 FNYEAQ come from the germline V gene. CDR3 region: CASSLRGEENIQYF. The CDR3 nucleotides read TGTGCCAGCAGCCTCAGGGGCGAGGAAAACATTCAGTACTTC.

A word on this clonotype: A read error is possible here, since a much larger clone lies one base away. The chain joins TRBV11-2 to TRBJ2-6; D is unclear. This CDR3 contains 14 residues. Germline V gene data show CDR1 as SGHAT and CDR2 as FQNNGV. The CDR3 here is CTSSLVSGANVLTF. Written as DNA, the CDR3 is TGTACCAGCAGCTTAGTCTCTGGGGCCAACGTCCTGACTTTC.

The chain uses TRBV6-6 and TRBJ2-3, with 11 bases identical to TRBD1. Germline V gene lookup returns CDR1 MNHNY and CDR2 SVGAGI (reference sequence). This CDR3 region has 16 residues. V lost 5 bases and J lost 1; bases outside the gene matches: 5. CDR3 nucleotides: TGTGCCAGCAGTGAGCCGGGACAGGGGGGCACAGATACGCAGTATTTT. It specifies CASSEPGQGGTDTQYF.

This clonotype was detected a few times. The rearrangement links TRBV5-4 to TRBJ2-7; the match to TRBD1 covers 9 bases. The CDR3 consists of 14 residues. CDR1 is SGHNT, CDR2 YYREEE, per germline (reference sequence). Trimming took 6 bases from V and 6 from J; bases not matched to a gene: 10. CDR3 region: CASTHGTGLGEQYF. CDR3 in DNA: TGTGCCAGCACCCACGGGACAGGGCTAGGCGAGCAGTACTTC.

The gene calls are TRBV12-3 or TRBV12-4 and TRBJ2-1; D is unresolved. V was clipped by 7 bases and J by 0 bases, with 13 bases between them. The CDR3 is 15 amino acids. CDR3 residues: CASILGASSYNEQFF. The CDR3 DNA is TGTGCCAGCATCTTAGGTGCCTCCTCCTACAATGAGCAGTTCTTC.

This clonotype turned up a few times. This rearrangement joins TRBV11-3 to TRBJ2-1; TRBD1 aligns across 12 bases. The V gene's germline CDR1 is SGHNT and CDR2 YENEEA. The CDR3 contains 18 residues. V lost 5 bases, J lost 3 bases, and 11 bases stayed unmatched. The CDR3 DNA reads TGTGCCAGCAGCCCGGGGGACAGGGGGCTTTATGGCTACAATGAGCAGTTCTTC. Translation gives CASSPGDRGLYGYNEQFF.

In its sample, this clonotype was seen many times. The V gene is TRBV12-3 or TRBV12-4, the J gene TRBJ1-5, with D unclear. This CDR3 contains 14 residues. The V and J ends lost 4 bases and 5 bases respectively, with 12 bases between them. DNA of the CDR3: TGTGCCAGCAGTTCCGACCAGACGGATCAGCCCCAGCATTTT. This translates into CASSSDQTDQPQHF.

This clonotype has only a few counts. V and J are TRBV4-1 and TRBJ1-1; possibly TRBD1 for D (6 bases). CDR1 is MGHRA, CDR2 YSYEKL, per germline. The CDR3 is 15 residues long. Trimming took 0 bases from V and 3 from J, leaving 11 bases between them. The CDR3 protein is CASSQEIGQYTEAFF. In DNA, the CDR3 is TGCGCCAGCAGCCAAGAGATCGGACAGTACACTGAAGCTTTCTTT.

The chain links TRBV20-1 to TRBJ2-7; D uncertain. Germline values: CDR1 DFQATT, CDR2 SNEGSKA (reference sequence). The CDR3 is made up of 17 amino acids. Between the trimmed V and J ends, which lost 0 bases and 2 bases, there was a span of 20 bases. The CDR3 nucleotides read TGCAGTGCTAGAGATCCACCTCTGACGTGGCCAGCCTACGAGCAGTACTTC. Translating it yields CSARDPPLTWPAYEQYF.